This entry is about one T cell receptor beta chain. Its target is unknown. The data are from a study of cytomegalovirus exposure and HLA in healthy donors. Background on the study: Roughly 86 million unique TCRs from HLA-typed donors made up an early data release.

Study-level points and caveats: CMV serostatus was the sole immune exposure information available. Confirmation in vitro established that a few CMV-associated chains were specific for CMV antigens. Analyzed later, association rates of TCRs varied across HLA loci, with DRB1 most and HLA-C fewest.

Germline assignment: CDR1 SGHNT and CDR2 YYREEE (reference sequence). CDR3 size: 16 residues. The V gene end was trimmed by 3 bases and the J gene end by 6 bases; junction bases not matched to a gene: 7. Primers: 60 Vbeta forward and 13 Jbeta reverse. Libraries were prepared by immunoSEQ multiplex PCR; TCRdb keeps only in-frame clonotypes and omits some of them. The sample includes about 190,000 clones, roughly 74% of them seen just once. Specimen: PBMCs. The rearrangement joins TRBV5-4 to TRBJ2-3; 13 nucleotides line up with TRBD2. The receptor comes from a woman under 40 in good health and CMV-seropositive. The CDR3 DNA reads as TGTGCCAGCAGCTCACTGACTAGCGGGGGGAGGGATACGCAGTATTTT. This codes for CASSSLTSGGRDTQYF.